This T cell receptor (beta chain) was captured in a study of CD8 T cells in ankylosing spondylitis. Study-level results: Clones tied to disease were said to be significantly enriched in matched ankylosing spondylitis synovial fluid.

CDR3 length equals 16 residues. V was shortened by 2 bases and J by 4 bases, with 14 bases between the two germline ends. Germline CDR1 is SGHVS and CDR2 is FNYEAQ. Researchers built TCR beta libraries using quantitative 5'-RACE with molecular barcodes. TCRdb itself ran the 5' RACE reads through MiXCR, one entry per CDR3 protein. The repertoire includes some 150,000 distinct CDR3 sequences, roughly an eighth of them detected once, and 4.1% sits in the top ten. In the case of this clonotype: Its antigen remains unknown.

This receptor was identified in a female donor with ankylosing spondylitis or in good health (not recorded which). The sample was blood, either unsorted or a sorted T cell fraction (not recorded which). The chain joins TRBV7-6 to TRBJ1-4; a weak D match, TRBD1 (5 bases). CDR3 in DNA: TGTGCCAGCAGCTTAACTGGTGTGGGACTTAATGAAAAACTGTTTTTT. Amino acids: CASSLTGVGLNEKLFF. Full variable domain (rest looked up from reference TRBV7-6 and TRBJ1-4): GAGVSQSPRYKVTKRGQDVALRCDPISGHVSLYWYRQALGQGPEFLTYFNYEAQQDKSGLPNDRFSAERPEGSISTLTIQRTEQRDSAMYRCASSLTGVGLNEKLFFGSGTQLSVL.